These 26 T cell receptor beta chains originate from one sample sequenced in a study of Ad26.COV2.S vaccination and SARS-CoV-2 variants. Treatment denoted: roughly 19 received Ad26.COV2.S at low or high dose, single or two shots; about 5 received placebo; per-sample allocation not given. On day 63 after the first injection, vaccine and placebo recipients gave samples. Profiling relied on immunoSEQ multiplex PCR, and the TCRdb table lists in-frame clones only, not all of them. This sample has 450,000 to 550,000 clones; roughly 87% occur once, and the top ten carry around 2.6%. The sequencing used peripheral blood, collected in a trial of Ad26.COV2.S vaccine versus placebo. The receptors come from a person aged 18-65 years who received the Ad26.COV2.S COVID-19 vaccine or a placebo.

The rearrangement links TRBV4-2 to TRBJ2-1; 8 bases are shared with TRBD2. Germline CDR1 reads LGHNA; CDR2 reads YNFKEQ. This CDR3 is 16 amino acids long. The trim removed 4 bases at V and 8 bases at J, leaving 13 bases unmatched. The CDR3 region has the DNA TGTGCCAGCAGCCCTGGGGGGAGCGGGAGCTTCCATGAGCAGTTCTTC. Amino acid sequence: CASSPGGSGSFHEQFF.

The chain is built from TRBV4-3 and TRBJ2-3, with unresolved D. CDR1 and CDR2 from the germline V gene are LGHNA and YSLEER. The CDR3 spans 16 residues. Trimming removed 1 base at V and 1 base at J, with 12 bases between. CDR3 DNA sequence: TGCGCCAGCAGCCAAGTTTTAGGCGGCGGCACAGATACGCAGTATTTT. It specifies CASSQVLGGGTDTQYF.

This chain connects TRBV19 to TRBJ1-2; a possible D gene is TRBD1 (5 bases). The V gene lost 5 bases and the J gene lost 3 bases, with 10 bases spanning the gap. Per the germline V gene, CDR1 is LNHDA and CDR2 is SQIVND (reference sequence). The CDR3 has 13 amino acids. CDR3 DNA: TGTGCCAGTAGTCTCCGGGGGGACTATGGCTACACCTTC. Residues: CASSLRGDYGYTF.

The genes are TRBV5-4 and TRBJ1-2; TRBD1 matches at 8 bases. There are 16 residues in the CDR3. Germline assignment: CDR1 SGHNT and CDR2 YYREEE (reference sequence). The junction had 12 bases not matched to a gene; V was cut back by 1 base and J by 7 bases. For the CDR3, the DNA is TGTGCCAGCAGCTTGCCGAGTTCAGGACAGGGCAGTGGCTACACCTTC. Translation gives CASSLPSSGQGSGYTF.

The CDR3 loop reads CASSQDRSSYNEQFF. In DNA, the CDR3 is TGTGCCAGCAGTCAAGACAGGAGCTCCTACAATGAGCAGTTCTTC. The chain employs TRBV2 and TRBJ2-1; D perhaps matches TRBD1 (6 bases). The CDR3 runs to 15 residues. The germline V gene has CDR1 SNHLY and CDR2 FYNNEI. Between the trimmed V and J ends, which lost 5 bases and 0 bases, there was a span of 11 bases.

The chain joins TRBV25-1 to TRBJ1-2, with 9 bases that match TRBD1. The germline CDR1 and CDR2 sequences are MGHDK and SYGVNS. The CDR3 consists of 15 residues. V lost 4 bases, J lost 4 bases, and 7 bases stayed unmatched. CDR3 bases: TGTGCCAGCAGTGGGAGGGACAGGGAGGGCTATGGCTACACCTTC. Translating gives CASSGRDREGYGYTF.

This clone was observed a single time. V and J are TRBV5-8 and TRBJ2-1; D not resolved. CDR3 length: 12 amino acids. The V gene lost 1 base and the J gene lost 4 bases, with 3 bases spanning the gap. The germline V gene encodes CDR1 SGHTS and CDR2 YDEGEE. CDR3 sequence reads: CASSLFYNEQFF. For the CDR3, the DNA is TGTGCCAGCAGCTTGTTTTACAATGAGCAGTTCTTC.

This clone was counted between two and nine times. V and J are TRBV9 and TRBJ1-4, with TRBD1 matching 9 bases. This CDR3 is built from 14 residues. V shed 0 bases and J 7 bases; nucleotides not matched to a gene: 1. The V gene's germline CDR1 is SGDLS and CDR2 YYNGEE. The CDR3 protein is CASSVGDRAEKLFF. The DNA of the CDR3 is TGTGCCAGCAGCGTAGGGGACAGGGCTGAAAAACTGTTTTTT.

The rearrangement joins TRBV28 to TRBJ1-5; 7 bases align to TRBD1. Per germline, CDR1 MDHEN and CDR2 SYDVKM. V gave up 7 bases and J gave up 0 bases; unmatched junction bases: 3. This CDR3 has 14 residues. CDR3 coding DNA: TGTGCCAGCAAAGGACAGGTTAGCAATCAGCCCCAGCATTTT. This translates into CASKGQVSNQPQHF.

The chain employs TRBV5-1 and TRBJ2-5; TRBD1 might be the D (6 bases). The CDR3 contains 14 residues. Trimming stripped 2 bases from V and 5 bases from J, with 13 bases between. Germline-derived CDR1 and CDR2 are SGHRS and YFSETQ. In nucleotides, the CDR3 is TGCGCCAGCAGCTTCGAGGGGGTAGTGGAGACCCAGTACTTC. Translated: CASSFEGVVETQYF.

This chain connects TRBV18 to TRBJ2-7; D gene unclear. The germline V gene has CDR1 KGHSH and CDR2 LQKENI. The CDR3 runs to 14 residues. V was shortened by 3 bases and J by 3 bases, with 12 bases between the two germline ends. As DNA, the CDR3 is TGTGCCAGCTCACCTCGGGCAAACGACTACGAGCAGTACGTC. The encoded protein is CASSPRANDYEQYV.

The J gene is TRBJ2-5, the V gene TRBV30; D is ambiguous. Deletions cut 0 bases from V and 7 bases from J, with 6 bases between. The germline V gene encodes CDR1 GTSNPN and CDR2 SVGIG (reference sequence). The CDR3 is 11 residues long. The CDR3 sequence is CAWSVLGTQYF. CDR3 bases: TGTGCCTGGAGTGTACTGGGGACCCAGTACTTC. The full variable domain, its missing parts supplied by reference TRBV30 and TRBJ2-5, is SQTIHQWPATLVQPVGSPLSLECTVEGTSNPNLYWYRQAAGRGLQLLFYSVGIGQISSEVPQNLSASRPQDRQFILSSKKLLLSDSGFYLCAWSVLGTQYFGPGTRLLVL.

This clone came up once. V and J are TRBV24-1 and TRBJ2-2; a weak D match, TRBD2 (5 bases). The V and J ends lost 4 bases and 6 bases respectively, with 11 bases between them. CDR3 size: 14 residues. Per germline, CDR1 KGHDR and CDR2 SFDVKD. This CDR3 reads CATSEVGAAGELFF. The CDR3 DNA reads TGTGCCACCAGTGAGGTGGGAGCGGCCGGGGAGCTGTTTTTT.

The chain couples TRBV2 to TRBJ2-2; 7 bases are shared with TRBD2. The CDR3 length is 13 residues. In germline, CDR1 is SNHLY, CDR2 FYNNEI. V gave up 3 bases and J gave up 7 bases; unmatched junction bases: 2. The CDR3 is CASSDWGGGELFF. CDR3 nucleotide sequence: TGTGCCAGCAGTGACTGGGGGGGCGGGGAGCTGTTTTTT.

The chain employs TRBV28 and TRBJ1-5, with D hard to call. The CDR3 spans 17 residues. From germline, CDR1 is MDHEN and CDR2 SYDVKM. V was cut by 2 bases and J by 0 bases, with 14 bases left in between. CDR3 protein: CASSLGLAGYSNQPQHF. DNA for the CDR3: TGTGCCAGCAGTTTAGGGTTGGCCGGATATAGCAATCAGCCCCAGCATTTT.

J is TRBJ1-1 and V is TRBV6-6, with D hard to call. The CDR3 is made up of 11 amino acids. Germline V gene sequence: CDR1 MNHNY, CDR2 SVGAGI (reference sequence). The V end was cut by 6 bases, the J end by 7 bases, with 9 bases between. CDR3 bases: TGTGCCAGCAGGATTAACCTTGAAGCTTTCTTT. As protein: CASRINLEAFF.

In nucleotides, the CDR3 is TGTGCCAGCAGTTTACTACCAGGGGTCTTGGAAAACGAGCAGTACTTC. It yields the protein CASSLLPGVLENEQYF. The chain is built from TRBV27 and TRBJ2-7; possibly TRBD1 for D (6 bases). The CDR3 runs to 16 residues. Trimming removed 2 bases at V and 5 bases at J, with 19 bases between. Germline-derived CDR1 and CDR2 are MNHEY and SMNVEV (reference sequence).

The rearrangement uses TRBV6-1 and TRBJ1-1; TRBD1 might be the D (5 bases). This CDR3 comprises 13 residues. Germline CDR1 reads MNHNS; CDR2 reads SASEGT. V lost 1 base, J lost 7 bases, and 10 bases lay in between. CDR3 sequence (DNA): TGTGCCAGCAGTGAAGGGGGGTGGGATGAAGCTTTCTTT. Translating gives CASSEGGWDEAFF.

CDR3 region: CASSYKRGTSGSFDTQYF. CDR3 DNA sequence: TGTGCCAGCAGTTACAAGAGGGGTACTAGCGGGAGTTTTGATACGCAGTATTTT. The rearrangement joins TRBV6-2 or TRBV6-3 to TRBJ2-3; TRBD2 agrees at 11 bases. The CDR3 length is 18 residues. Trimming removed 2 bases from V and 6 bases from J; junction bases left unmatched: 13. The germline CDR1 and CDR2 sequences are MNHEY and SVGEGT.

The chain recombines TRBV2 with TRBJ1-1; possible D gene TRBD1, 6 bases. Trimming stripped 7 bases from V and 4 bases from J, with 16 bases between. The CDR3 runs to 14 residues. Germline loops: CDR1 SNHLY, CDR2 FYNNEI. CDR3 residues: CASIPVQGSTEAFF. The CDR3 nucleotides are TGTGCCAGCATCCCTGTACAGGGATCCACTGAAGCTTTCTTT.

The CDR3 protein is CASSLLGRHNEQYF. As DNA, the CDR3 is TGTGCCAGCAGTTTATTAGGTCGACACAACGAGCAGTACTTC. The chain links TRBV28 to TRBJ2-7; D is unclear. V was cut by 1 base and J by 5 bases, with 12 bases left in between. Germline V lookup: CDR1 MDHEN, CDR2 SYDVKM. The CDR3 is 14 amino acids.

The chain is built from TRBV7-2 and TRBJ1-3; D gene ambiguous. The V and J ends lost 2 bases and 0 bases respectively, with 8 bases between them. Germline loops: CDR1 SGHTA, CDR2 FQGNSA. The CDR3 has 15 amino acids. The CDR3, as DNA: TGTGCCAGCAGCTTACTTGCGACCTCTGGAAACACCATATATTTT. Protein product: CASSLLATSGNTIYF. Filled out from reference TRBV7-2 and TRBJ1-3, the complete variable domain reads GAGVSQSPSNKVTEKGKDVELRCDPISGHTALYWYRQSLGQGLEFLIYFQGNSAPDKSGLPSDRFSAERTGGSVSTLTIQRTQQEDSAVYLCASSLLATSGNTIYFGEGSWLTVV.

The CDR3 here is CASSLGGTAPYEQYF. For the CDR3, the DNA is TGTGCCAGCAGTTTAGGAGGAACAGCACCCTACGAGCAGTACTTC. This chain uses TRBV28 with TRBJ2-7; TRBD2 might be the D (5 bases). Germline V gene data show CDR1 as MDHEN and CDR2 as SYDVKM. The CDR3 sequence is 15 residues long. Trimming shortened V by 2 bases and J by 2 bases, and 13 bases separated the two germline ends.

This rearrangement joins TRBV6-6 to TRBJ1-1; D is unresolved. There are 12 residues in the CDR3. With 7 bases removed from V and 6 bases from J, the gap between germline ends came to 12 bases. CDR1 is MNHNY and CDR2 is SVGAGI in the germline V gene (reference sequence). CDR3 protein: CASTRKSAEAFF. For the CDR3, the DNA is TGTGCCAGCACGCGCAAGAGCGCTGAAGCTTTCTTT.

The chain has TRBV28 and TRBJ2-2; a possible D gene is TRBD2 (5 bases). This CDR3 comprises 15 residues. Germline CDR1 is MDHEN and CDR2 is SYDVKM. Trimming cost V 6 bases and J 5 bases, with 16 bases left between them. CDR3 sequence (DNA): TGTGCCAGCAGCTCCACTAGGGTTCGTACCGGGGAGCTGTTTTTT. It translates to CASSSTRVRTGELFF. The full variable domain, with the rest looked up from reference TRBV28 and TRBJ2-2, is DVKVTQSSRYLVKRTGEKVFLECVQDMDHENMFWYRQDPGLGLRLIYFSYDVKMKEKGDIPEGYSVSREKKERFSLILESASTNQTSMYLCASSSTRVRTGELFFGEGSRLTVL.

V usage is TRBV12-3 or TRBV12-4 and J usage is TRBJ1-3; TRBD1 might be the D (5 bases). This CDR3 comprises 13 residues. V lost 8 bases and J lost 2, with 10 bases in between. The CDR3 nucleotides read TGTGCCAGCGGTTGGGGGGCTGGAAACACCATATATTTT. Amino acid sequence: CASGWGAGNTIYF.